These T cell receptor beta chains were read from a single sample in a study of OX40 agonist ivuxolimab in advanced cancers. Using immunoSEQ multiplex PCR, the repertoire was profiled, and TCRdb retains in-frame clones only, with some absent. Of about 12,000 clones in the sample, approximately 80% were seen once. This specimen consisted of CD4+ or CD8+ T cells sorted from blood, obtained in a trial of the OX40 agonist ivuxolimab. These receptors all come from an adult with an advanced solid tumor such as melanoma, head and neck, liver or kidney cancer. CDR3s include the opening cysteine and the closing phenylalanine or tryptophan. The D gene is left open where the match is weak. The listing skips clone size in some rows; elsewhere it reads once, few, many or a size class.

v_call,clone_size,d_call,j_call,cdr3_nt,cdr3_aa
TRBV27,NA,NA,TRBJ2-7,TGTGCCAGCAGTTTGGACGCCCTGAGGAGAGAGCAGTACTTC,CASSLDALRREQYF
TRBV28,NA,NA,TRBJ1-5,TGTGCCAGCAGGTTTACAGTCAGCAATCAGCCCCAGCATTTT,CASRFTVSNQPQHF
TRBV7-9,NA,TRBD2,TRBJ2-2,TGTGCCAGCAGCTTAATGACTAGCGGGTCGAACACCGGGGAGCTGTTTTTT,CASSLMTSGSNTGELFF
TRBV15,NA,TRBD1,TRBJ1-6,TGTGCCACCAGCGGAGTCTCAGGGGGATGGAATTCACCCCTCCACTTT,CATSGVSGGWNSPLHF
TRBV28,NA,NA,TRBJ1-5,TGTGCCAGCAACGGGAATCAGCCCCAGCATTTT,CASNGNQPQHF
TRBV6-1,once,NA,TRBJ1-5,TGTGCCAGCAGTGAACCAGGGGATCAGCCCCAGCATTTT,CASSEPGDQPQHF
TRBV5-8,NA,NA,TRBJ1-2,TGTGCCAGCAGCCTAGGTGAAGAGAACTATGGCTACACCTTC,CASSLGEENYGYTF
TRBV6-6,once,NA,TRBJ2-1,TGTGCCAGCAGCACAGGTTTCAGCTCCTACAATGAGCAGTTCTTC,CASSTGFSSYNEQFF
TRBV30,NA,NA,TRBJ2-1,TGTGCCTGGAGTGTACGATTAGAGTATAATGAGCAGTTCTTC,CAWSVRLEYNEQFF
TRBV7-6,few,TRBD1,TRBJ2-2,TGTGCCAGCAGCTTAAACCGACAGGGGGATAGTTTGGACACCGGGGAGCTGTTTTTT,CASSLNRQGDSLDTGELFF
TRBV7-2,NA,NA,TRBJ2-5,TGTGCCAGCAGCCCTGCGGCCCAAGAGACCCAGTACTTC,CASSPAAQETQYF
TRBV4-3,NA,TRBD2,TRBJ2-1,TGCGCCAGCAGCCAAGAGACTAGCGGGTACTCCTACAATGAGCAGTTCTTC,CASSQETSGYSYNEQFF
TRBV14,NA,NA,TRBJ2-7,TGTGCCAGCAGCCCCCCGGACCGGAGCTCCTACGAGCAGTACTTC,CASSPPDRSSYEQYF
TRBV2,NA,TRBD2,TRBJ2-3,TGTGCCAGCAGATTAGCGGGGAGTGACACAGATACGCAGTATTTT,CASRLAGSDTDTQYF
TRBV2,NA,NA,TRBJ1-6,TGTGCCAGCAGCCCCTTCCCGATGACAGGAGCTAATTCACCCCTCCACTTT,CASSPFPMTGANSPLHF
TRBV7-2,NA,NA,TRBJ2-1,TGTGCCAGCAGCTCAACCATGCAGAGCTCCTACAATGAGCAGTTCTTC,CASSSTMQSSYNEQFF
TRBV4-2,NA,NA,TRBJ2-3,TGTGCCAGCAGCCCCCGACAGGGGAGGGTGGAAGATACGCAGTATTTT,CASSPRQGRVEDTQYF
TRBV28,NA,TRBD1,TRBJ1-2,TGTGCCAGCAGTTTATTTGGGACAGGGGCTATCGGCTACACCTTC,CASSLFGTGAIGYTF